This T cell receptor (beta chain) emerged from a study of shared clonotypes between healthy human individuals. Study observations and caveats: Unshared clonotypes carried lower generation probabilities than those common to all four donors.

Profiling relied on immunoSEQ multiplex PCR, and the TCRdb table lists in-frame clones only, not all of them. The sample has under 2,500,000 clones, under 97% seen once; the top ten hold 0.1% to 0.15%. V shed 5 bases and J shed 4 bases, with 11 bases lying between them. CDR1 ENHRY and CDR2 SYGVKD come from the germline V gene. There are 13 residues in the CDR3. As to this clone: Its antigen is undetermined.

The rearrangement links TRBV10-3 to TRBJ1-2; D unresolved. This TCR derives from a man between 18 and 35 years old in good health. What was sequenced was naive CD4+ T cells sorted from blood. This sample's subset: CD45RA+ positively selected. CDR3 coding DNA: TGTGCCATCAGTAACGATCCTGGCTATGGCTACACCTTC. Translated: CAISNDPGYGYTF.